This TCR beta chain comes out of a study of OX40 agonist ivuxolimab in advanced cancers. Sequenced by immunoSEQ multiplex PCR; TCRdb stores in-frame clones only, minus some. Of about 50,000 clones in the sample, approximately 88% were seen once. The sample in question was CD4+ or CD8+ T cells sorted from blood, obtained in a trial of the OX40 agonist ivuxolimab. This sequence was found in an adult with an advanced solid tumor such as melanoma, head and neck, liver or kidney cancer.

The DNA for the CDR3 is TGTGCCAGCAGCATAAAAGCGGGAGTTGGCACCGGGGAGCTGTTTTTT. Translating it yields CASSIKAGVGTGELFF. The chain has TRBV5-4 and TRBJ2-2; 8 bases are shared with TRBD2. CDR3 length: 16 amino acids. Per germline, CDR1 SGHNT and CDR2 YYREEE (reference sequence). The ends lost 4 bases at V and 4 bases at J; junction bases unmatched: 9.